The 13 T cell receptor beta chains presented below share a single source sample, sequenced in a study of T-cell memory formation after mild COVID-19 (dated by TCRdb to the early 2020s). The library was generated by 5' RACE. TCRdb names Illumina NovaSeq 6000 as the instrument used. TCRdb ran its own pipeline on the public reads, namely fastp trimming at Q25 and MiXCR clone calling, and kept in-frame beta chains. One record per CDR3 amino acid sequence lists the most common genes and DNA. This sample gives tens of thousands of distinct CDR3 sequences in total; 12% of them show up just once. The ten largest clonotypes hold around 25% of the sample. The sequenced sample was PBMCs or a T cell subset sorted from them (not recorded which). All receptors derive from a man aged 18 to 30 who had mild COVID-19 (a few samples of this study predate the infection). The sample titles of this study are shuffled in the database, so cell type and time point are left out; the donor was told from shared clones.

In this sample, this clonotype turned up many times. CDR3 residues: CASSQIEGGRGRYEQYF. CDR3 coding DNA: TGTGCCAGCAGCCAAATCGAGGGCGGCAGGGGGCGTTACGAGCAGTACTTC. This chain connects TRBV5-6 to TRBJ2-7; 8 bases are shared with TRBD1. Germline loops: CDR1 SGHDT, CDR2 YYEEEE. V shed 4 bases, J shed 4 bases, and the junction held 16 bases outside the gene matches. This CDR3 spans 17 amino acids.

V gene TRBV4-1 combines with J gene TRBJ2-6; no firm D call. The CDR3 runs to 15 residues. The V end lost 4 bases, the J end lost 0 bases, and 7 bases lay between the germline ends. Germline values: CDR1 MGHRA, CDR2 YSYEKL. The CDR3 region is CASSPAYSGANVLTF. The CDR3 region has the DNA TGCGCCAGCAGCCCCGCCTACTCTGGGGCCAACGTCCTGACTTTC.

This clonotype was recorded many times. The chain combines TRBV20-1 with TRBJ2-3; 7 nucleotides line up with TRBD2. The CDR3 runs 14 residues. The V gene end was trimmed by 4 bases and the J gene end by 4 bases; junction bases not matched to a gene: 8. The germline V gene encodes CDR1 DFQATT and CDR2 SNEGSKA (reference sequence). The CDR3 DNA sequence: TGCAGTGCTATCGTCCAAGCGGGGTCAGATACGCAGTATTTT. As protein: CSAIVQAGSDTQYF.

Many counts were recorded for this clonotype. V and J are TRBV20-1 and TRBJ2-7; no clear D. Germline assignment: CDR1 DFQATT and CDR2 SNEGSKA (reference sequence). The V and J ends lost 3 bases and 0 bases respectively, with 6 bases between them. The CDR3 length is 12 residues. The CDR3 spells CSARFFSYEQYF. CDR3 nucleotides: TGCAGTGCTAGGTTCTTCTCCTACGAGCAGTACTTC.

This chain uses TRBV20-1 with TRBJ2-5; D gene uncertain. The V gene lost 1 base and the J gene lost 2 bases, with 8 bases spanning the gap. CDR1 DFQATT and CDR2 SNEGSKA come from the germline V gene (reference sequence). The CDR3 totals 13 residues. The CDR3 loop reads CSARVVGQETQYF. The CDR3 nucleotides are TGCAGTGCTAGAGTTGTGGGGCAAGAGACCCAGTACTTC.

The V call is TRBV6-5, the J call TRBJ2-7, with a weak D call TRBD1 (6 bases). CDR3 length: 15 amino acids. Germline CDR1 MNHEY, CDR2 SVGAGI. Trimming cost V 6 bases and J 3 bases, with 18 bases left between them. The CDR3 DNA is TGTGCCAGCAGCCCGACCGGGACACCAGACTACGAGCAGTACTTC. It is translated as CASSPTGTPDYEQYF.

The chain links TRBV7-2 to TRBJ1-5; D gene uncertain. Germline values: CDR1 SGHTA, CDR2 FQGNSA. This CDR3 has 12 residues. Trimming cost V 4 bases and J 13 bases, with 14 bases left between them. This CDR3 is CASSSQPGPQHF. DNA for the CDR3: TGTGCCAGCAGCTCCCAACCGGGTCCTCAGCATTTT.

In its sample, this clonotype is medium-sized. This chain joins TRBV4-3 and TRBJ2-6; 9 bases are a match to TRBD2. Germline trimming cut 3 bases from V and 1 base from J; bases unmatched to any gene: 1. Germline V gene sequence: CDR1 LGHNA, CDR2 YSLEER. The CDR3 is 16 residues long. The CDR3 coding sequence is TGCGCCAGCAGCCAGACTAGCGGTTCTGGGGCCAACGTCCTGACTTTC. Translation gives CASSQTSGSGANVLTF.

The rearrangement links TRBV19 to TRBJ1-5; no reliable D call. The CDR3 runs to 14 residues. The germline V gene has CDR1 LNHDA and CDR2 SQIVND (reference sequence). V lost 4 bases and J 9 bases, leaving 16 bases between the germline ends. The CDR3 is CASSTRRPGGPQHF. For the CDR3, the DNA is TGTGCCAGTAGTACCAGACGACCTGGAGGGCCCCAGCATTTT.

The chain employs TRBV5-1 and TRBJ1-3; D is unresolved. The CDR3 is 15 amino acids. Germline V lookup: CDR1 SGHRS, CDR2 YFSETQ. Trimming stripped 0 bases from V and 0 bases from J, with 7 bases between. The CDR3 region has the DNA TGCGCCAGCAGCTTGGGCGTCCTCTCTGGAAACACCATATATTTT. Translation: CASSLGVLSGNTIYF.

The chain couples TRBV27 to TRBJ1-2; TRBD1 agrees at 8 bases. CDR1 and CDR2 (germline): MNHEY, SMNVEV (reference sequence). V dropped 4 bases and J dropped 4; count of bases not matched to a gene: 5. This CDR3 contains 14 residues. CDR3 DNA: TGTGCCAGCAGTTGGACAGGGTTGGGCTATGGCTACACCTTC. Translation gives CASSWTGLGYGYTF.

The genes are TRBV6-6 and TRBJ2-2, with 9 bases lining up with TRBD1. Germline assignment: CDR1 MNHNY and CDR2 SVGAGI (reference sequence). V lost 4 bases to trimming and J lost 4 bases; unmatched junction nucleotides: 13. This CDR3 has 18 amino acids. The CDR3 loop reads CASSSTIGDRVFTGELFF. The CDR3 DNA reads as TGTGCCAGCAGTTCCACTATTGGGGACAGGGTTTTCACCGGGGAGCTGTTTTTT.

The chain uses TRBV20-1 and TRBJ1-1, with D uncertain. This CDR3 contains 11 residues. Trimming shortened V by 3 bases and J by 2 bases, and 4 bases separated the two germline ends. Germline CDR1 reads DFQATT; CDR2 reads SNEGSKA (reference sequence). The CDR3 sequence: CSARSNTEAFF. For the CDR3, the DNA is TGCAGTGCTAGGTCTAACACTGAAGCTTTCTTT.